This passage covers 26 T cell receptor beta chains from one sample sequenced in a study of regulatory T cells in long-lasting Graves disease. Specified time point: persistent/refractory GD, antithyroid drugs over 5 years with positive TRAb. PBMCs were the source of the RNA used for TCR sequencing. Through Arm-PCR of CDR3 regions and iRepertoire HTBI primers, TCR beta libraries were built. TCRdb re-derived calls from the multiplex PCR reads in MiXCR, one entry per CDR3 protein. The table lists some 440,000 distinct CDR3 sequences, around 21% of them singletons. Sequenced material: peripheral blood mononuclear cells (PBMCs), taken when the disease was refractory, from a patient treated with antithyroid drugs. The origin of the receptors is a female donor with Graves disease.

Comments on this clonotype: One base away lies a much larger clone, so this may be a sequencing read error. This chain links TRBV2 with TRBJ2-7; 8 bases fit TRBD2. J lost 4 bases, V lost 0 bases, and 8 bases had no gene match. In germline, CDR1 is SNHLY, CDR2 FYNNEI. The CDR3 is 16 residues long. The CDR3 region has the DNA TGTGCCAGCAGTGAAGCGCAGTACGGGGGGGAGTACGAGCAGTACTTC. Translation gives CASSEAQYGGEYEQYF.

The table lists this clonotype with many counts. The chain recombines TRBV28 with TRBJ1-5; D is possibly TRBD1 (5 bases). The V end was cut by 6 bases, the J end by 1 base, with 16 bases between. The CDR3 contains 16 residues. Germline V gene lookup returns CDR1 MDHEN and CDR2 SYDVKM. CDR3 amino acids: CASRGVEGLSNQPQHF. DNA of the CDR3: TGTGCCAGCAGGGGGGTTGAGGGGTTAAGCAATCAGCCCCAGCATTTT.

This clonotype was counted a few times. The chain couples TRBV6-2 or TRBV6-3 to TRBJ2-7; 8 nucleotides match TRBD1. Losses at the gene ends were 0 bases for V and 5 bases for J; bases not matched to a gene: 6. There are 15 residues in the CDR3. Germline lookup yields CDR1 MNHEY and CDR2 SVGEGT. CDR3 loop: CASSYSRTGPNEQYF. Here the CDR3 DNA reads TGTGCCAGCAGTTACTCCAGGACAGGGCCTAACGAGCAGTACTTC.

Concerning this clonotype itself: Its ends do not fully match the called genes, so a read error is possible. This chain uses TRBV7-2 with TRBJ1-1, with D maybe TRBD1 (5 bases). Germline CDR1 and CDR2: SGHTA and FQGNSA. CDR3 length: 15 amino acids. CDR3 nucleotides: TGTCCCAGCAGCTTAATTGAGGGGCTGAACACTGAAGCTTTCTTT. Protein sequence: CPSSLIEGLNTEAFF.

In this sample, this clonotype turned up a few times. This chain uses TRBV10-1 with TRBJ2-5; the match to TRBD2 covers 12 bases. The CDR3 consists of 19 residues. With V trimmed by 2 bases and J by 4 bases, 14 bases remained unmatched. CDR1 and CDR2 from the germline V gene are WNHNN and SYGVQD (reference sequence). CDR3 protein: CASSEGVTSGSLGGETQYF. The CDR3 DNA reads as TGCGCCAGCAGTGAGGGTGTGACTAGCGGGAGCCTTGGGGGAGAGACCCAGTACTTC.

This sequence joins TRBV7-9 and TRBJ2-7; TRBD2 might be the D (5 bases). V shed 5 bases and J shed 2 bases, with 10 bases lying between them. This CDR3 has 13 residues. CDR1 and CDR2 (germline): SEHNR, FQNEAQ (reference sequence). Here the CDR3 reads CASSPLAAYEQYF. The CDR3 coding sequence is TGTGCCAGCAGCCCGCTAGCAGCCTACGAGCAGTACTTC.

This clonotype was recorded many times. The chain is built from TRBV7-9 and TRBJ2-5; TRBD2 is a possible D gene (5 bases). Germline V CDR1 and CDR2: SEHNR, FQNEAQ (reference sequence). The CDR3 has 17 amino acids. Trimming shortened V by 5 bases and J by 0 bases, and 19 bases separated the two germline ends. The CDR3 spells CASSMPVAQPYQETQYF. CDR3 in DNA: TGTGCCAGCAGCATGCCCGTAGCGCAGCCATACCAAGAGACCCAGTACTTC.

This clonotype was counted at least ten times. The chain is built from TRBV2 and TRBJ2-7, with 9 bases lining up with TRBD1. Trimming at V came to 4 bases and at J to 4 bases, leaving 11 bases not matched to a gene. The length of the CDR3 is 16 residues. Germline CDR1 and CDR2: SNHLY and FYNNEI. The CDR3 bases are TGTGCCAGCAGTGCTTCCCCGGGACAGGGCTTATACGAGCAGTACTTC. It specifies CASSASPGQGLYEQYF. Full variable domain (rest looked up from reference TRBV2 and TRBJ2-7): EPEVTQTPSHQVTQMGQEVILRCVPISNHLYFYWYRQILGQKVEFLVSFYNNEISEKSEIFDDQFSVERPDGSNFTLKIRSTKLEDSAMYFCASSASPGQGLYEQYFGPGTRLTVT.

V is TRBV6-5 and J is TRBJ1-5; no clear D. V was shortened by 0 bases and J by 0 bases, with 6 bases between the two germline ends. Germline CDR1 and CDR2: MNHEY and SVGAGI. The CDR3 is 15 amino acids. Here the CDR3 DNA reads TGTGCCAGCAGTTACTCGGCCCTTAGCAATCAGCCCCAGCATTTT. Translation: CASSYSALSNQPQHF.

The rearrangement uses TRBV5-1 and TRBJ2-2; a possible D gene is TRBD2 (6 bases). This CDR3 is built from 15 residues. V was trimmed by 6 bases and J by 4 bases, leaving 16 bases between them. In germline, CDR1 is SGHRS, CDR2 YFSETQ. Here the CDR3 DNA reads TGCGCCAGCAAAAAACCGGGAGTGAGCACCGGGGAGCTGTTTTTT. It is translated as CASKKPGVSTGELFF.

This clonotype was seen a single time. This rearrangement joins TRBV27 to TRBJ2-1; 13 positions agree with TRBD2. Unmatched junction bases numbered 6, after V lost 4 bases and J lost 9 bases. This CDR3 is 15 amino acids long. Germline loops: CDR1 MNHEY, CDR2 SMNVEV (reference sequence). As DNA, the CDR3 is TGTGCCAGCAGTTCGACTAGCGGGAGGAAGGGTGAGCAGTTCTTC. Amino acids: CASSSTSGRKGEQFF.

This clonotype was detected many times. This chain joins TRBV20-1 and TRBJ2-7; no firm D call. V lost 3 bases to trimming and J lost 0 bases, with 9 bases between them. Germline lookup yields CDR1 DFQATT and CDR2 SNEGSKA (reference sequence). The CDR3 has 13 residues. The CDR3 is CSASFGNSYEQYF. The CDR3 DNA reads TGCAGTGCTAGTTTTGGCAACTCCTACGAGCAGTACTTC.

This sequence joins TRBV28 and TRBJ2-3; TRBD2 matches 13 bases. J lost 6 bases, V lost 3 bases, and 3 bases had no gene match. This CDR3 contains 15 residues. Germline-derived CDR1 and CDR2 are MDHEN and SYDVKM. DNA of the CDR3: TGTGCCAGCAGTTTGGAACTAGCGGGAGGGGATACGCAGTATTTT. It is translated as CASSLELAGGDTQYF.

This clonotype was recorded many times. This sequence joins TRBV28 and TRBJ1-2, with 7 positions matching TRBD1. From germline, CDR1 is MDHEN and CDR2 SYDVKM. This CDR3 spans 14 amino acids. The V segment lost 4 bases and the J segment 8 bases; nucleotides outside the gene matches: 10. CDR3 protein: CASSSGQVFYGYTF. In DNA form, the CDR3 reads TGTGCCAGCAGTTCAGGACAGGTTTTCTACGGCTACACCTTC.

Concerning this clonotype: A much larger clone lies one base from this, so it may be a read error. The rearrangement joins TRBV2 to TRBJ2-5; 7 bases align to TRBD2. Germline values: CDR1 SNHLY, CDR2 FYNNEI. The CDR3 consists of 14 residues. This CDR3 is CAGSVPSGRETQYF. The CDR3 bases are TGTGCCGGCAGTGTCCCTAGCGGCCGGGAGACCCAGTACTTC.

This clonotype was seen many times. The chain carries TRBV7-2 and TRBJ1-2; maybe TRBD1 (5 bases). The CDR3 loop spans 15 amino acids. V lost 4 bases and J 8 bases, leaving 20 bases between the germline ends. The germline gives CDR1 SGHTA, CDR2 FQGNSA. The CDR3 DNA is TGTGCCAGCAGCTCTTCTCCCCTCGGCACAGGAGGCTACACCTTC. Translation: CASSSSPLGTGGYTF.

V usage is TRBV9 and J usage is TRBJ2-2, with unresolved D. The V end lost 6 bases, the J end lost 3 bases, and 12 bases lay between the germline ends. The length of the CDR3 is 14 residues. Per the germline V gene, CDR1 is SGDLS and CDR2 is YYNGEE. DNA of the CDR3: TGTGCCAGCACCGGCCCGACGGACACCGGGGAGCTGTTTTTT. Translation gives CASTGPTDTGELFF.

This clonotype was detected a few times. This rearrangement joins TRBV5-6 to TRBJ2-4; TRBD2 matches at 11 bases. CDR3 length: 16 amino acids. Trimming took 3 bases from V and 4 from J; bases not matched to a gene: 6. Germline CDR1 SGHDT, CDR2 YYEEEE. The CDR3 coding sequence is TGTGCCAGCAGCTCCCGACTAGCGGGGCCAAAAAACATTCAGTACTTC. This codes for CASSSRLAGPKNIQYF.

This clonotype was seen at least ten times. The chain uses TRBV30 and TRBJ2-5; 9 bases map to TRBD2. The germline V gene encodes CDR1 GTSNPN and CDR2 SVGIG (reference sequence). The ends lost 2 bases at V and 2 bases at J; junction bases unmatched: 6. The CDR3 covers 15 residues. The CDR3 is CAWSPNGLAQETQYF. The CDR3 nucleotides are TGTGCCTGGAGTCCCAACGGACTAGCGCAAGAGACCCAGTACTTC.

V gene TRBV30 combines with J gene TRBJ2-2, with D perhaps matching TRBD2 (6 bases). Between the trimmed V and J ends, which lost 4 bases and 7 bases, there was a span of 7 bases. There are 11 residues in the CDR3. CDR1 is GTSNPN and CDR2 is SVGIG in the germline V gene (reference sequence). The CDR3 bases are TGTGCCTGGATGGGGGGCGGGGAGCTGTTTTTT. Translated: CAWMGGGELFF.

This clonotype was detected ten times or more. The chain uses TRBV29-1 and TRBJ1-2, with D tentatively TRBD1 (6 bases). This CDR3 comprises 15 residues. V lost 0 bases and J 3 bases, leaving 14 bases between the germline ends. Germline V gene sequence: CDR1 SQVTM, CDR2 ANQGSEA. The CDR3 protein is CSVEDRGGAHYGYTF. The CDR3 DNA reads as TGCAGCGTTGAAGATCGTGGGGGCGCACACTATGGCTACACCTTC.

V and J are TRBV24-1 and TRBJ2-2, with a weak D call TRBD2 (6 bases). The germline gives CDR1 KGHDR, CDR2 SFDVKD. The germline V and J ends were trimmed by 4 bases and 4 bases, with 12 bases remaining between them. There are 15 residues in the CDR3. DNA for the CDR3: TGTGCCACCAGTGACTCTTCTAGCGCCACCGGGGAGCTGTTTTTT. It translates to CATSDSSSATGELFF.

This chain joins TRBV4-1 and TRBJ2-7, with a tentative D call TRBD2 (6 bases). The V end was cut by 1 base, the J end by 3 bases, with 16 bases between. The CDR3 runs to 16 residues. CDR1 is MGHRA, CDR2 YSYEKL, per germline. The CDR3: CASSQVLAARLYEQYF. The CDR3 nucleotides read TGCGCCAGCAGCCAAGTGTTAGCGGCCCGTCTCTACGAGCAGTACTTC.

On this clonotype: A read error is likely here: a far larger clone is one base away. The chain links TRBV7-2 to TRBJ2-7, with TRBD2 matching 7 bases. CDR1 is SGHTA and CDR2 is FQGNSA in the germline V gene. CDR3 length: 14 residues. CDR3 loop: CASSFGLGTYKQYF. DNA for the CDR3: TGTGCCAGCAGCTTTGGACTAGGGACCTACAAGCAGTACTTC.

As to this clonotype: This may come from a read error, since a much larger clone is one base off. The chain recombines TRBV28 with TRBJ2-5; unclear D gene. Germline V gene lookup returns CDR1 MDHEN and CDR2 SYDVKM. The CDR3 has 14 residues. V lost 3 bases to trimming and J lost 7 bases, with 15 bases between them. Written as DNA, the CDR3 is TGTGCCAGCAGTTTCCTGGCTGGTTCGGGGACCCAGTACTTC. It codes for CASSFLAGSGTQYF.

The gene calls are TRBV19 and TRBJ2-7, with 10 bases lining up with TRBD1. Germline-derived CDR1 and CDR2 are LNHDA and SQIVND (reference sequence). The CDR3 is 15 amino acids. V lost 5 bases to trimming and J lost 3 bases; unmatched junction nucleotides: 7. The CDR3 is CASSPAGTGVYEQYF. The CDR3 DNA reads as TGTGCCAGTAGTCCCGCCGGGACAGGGGTCTACGAGCAGTACTTC.